The next 2 T cell receptor beta chains were all read from a single sample in a study of identical twins. Each CDR3 protein gets one entry after TCRdb re-called the 5' RACE reads with MiXCR. Among a few hundred thousand distinct CDR3 sequences listed, 9.5% to 15% were seen once. This sample also appeared in a second study, on yellow fever vaccine responses in identical twins.

Sequenced input: memory (CD45RO+) T cells sorted from blood. Source of these receptors: a woman aged 18-29 years in good health.

This clonotype showed up just a few times. This chain connects TRBV7-2 to TRBJ1-3; D not resolved. Germline V gene sequence: CDR1 SGHTA, CDR2 FQGNSA. The CDR3 length is 11 residues. V lost 3 bases and J lost 8, with 5 bases in between. CDR3 amino acids: CASSLGYTIYF. CDR3 DNA sequence: TGTGCCAGCAGCTTGGGCTACACCATATATTTT. The full variable domain, rest sourced from reference TRBV7-2 and TRBJ1-3, is GAGVSQSPSNKVTEKGKDVELRCDPISGHTALYWYRQSLGQGLEFLIYFQGNSAPDKSGLPSDRFSAERTGGSVSTLTIQRTQQEDSAVYLCASSLGYTIYFGEGSWLTVV.

The CDR3: CASSPTGTEQFF. The DNA for the CDR3 is TGTGCCAGCAGCCCAACAGGGACTGAGCAGTTCTTC. The V and J genes are TRBV12-3 or TRBV12-4 and TRBJ2-1; tentatively, D is TRBD1 (6 bases). Trimming stripped 6 bases from V and 9 bases from J, with 12 bases between. CDR3 length: 12 amino acids.